The TCR beta chain under discussion was sequenced for a study of blood T cell repertoires in COVID-19. Study-wide context: From the United States, Italy and Spain came samples of acute and convalescent COVID-19. In each case, the material was cDNA or gDNA derived from T cells, B-cell-depleted T cells, or PBMCs.

In the original analysis: How many nucleated cells were present was estimated from reference gene primer amplification. Sequencing used immunoSEQ multiplex PCR; TCRdb keeps in-frame clones, though not all of them. The V and J calls and the clone size are those of that table, but D and trimming were determined from the DNA. The sample carries approximately 480,000 clones, roughly nine tenths recorded once. One Seattle source followed patients from active infection through their disease course. The germline V gene encodes CDR1 SGHTA and CDR2 FQGNSA. The CDR3 covers 16 residues. V shed 0 bases and J shed 2 bases, with 8 bases lying between them. This clone was seen just once.

What was sequenced was peripheral blood. The gene calls are TRBV7-2 and TRBJ2-6; D possibly corresponds to TRBD1 (6 bases). The sequence was collected from a young man with COVID-19, enrolled during active disease. This CDR3 reads CASSLAPGAGANVLTF. In DNA form, the CDR3 reads TGTGCCAGCAGCTTAGCCCCAGGGGCTGGGGCCAACGTCCTGACTTTC.